These 5 T cell receptor beta chains were all obtained from the same sample, sequenced in a study of blood T cell repertoires in COVID-19. Repertoires were generated with immunoSEQ multiplex PCR, while TCRdb's copy carries only in-frame clones and drops some. The sample consists of over 300,000 clones, just over 85% of them appearing once. The sample consisted of PBMCs or T cells enriched from blood (not recorded which). The receptor source for this set is a woman aged 18-29 years who had recovered from COVID-19.

V gene TRBV18 combines with J gene TRBJ2-7, with 14 bases that match TRBD2. The length of the CDR3 is 19 residues. V lost 5 bases to trimming and J lost 2 bases; unmatched junction nucleotides: 14. Germline lookup yields CDR1 KGHSH and CDR2 LQKENI. The CDR3 DNA reads as TGTGCCAGCTCAGGGGGGACTAGCGGGAGTCGGAGGTCTCCCTACGAGCAGTACTTC. It encodes CASSGGTSGSRRSPYEQYF.

The chain carries TRBV28 and TRBJ1-4, with 8 bases identical to TRBD1. Germline V gives CDR1 MDHEN, CDR2 SYDVKM. The V gene end was trimmed by 3 bases and the J gene end by 5 bases; junction bases not matched to a gene: 11. The CDR3 totals 17 residues. The CDR3 DNA is TGTGCCAGCAGTTTGACACCAAGACAGGGGTGGAATGAAAAACTGTTTTTT. Protein: CASSLTPRQGWNEKLFF.

The chain uses TRBV5-1 and TRBJ2-7, with TRBD1 matching over 7 bases. The germline CDR1 and CDR2 sequences are SGHRS and YFSETQ. This CDR3 has 14 residues. V lost 4 bases, J lost 6 bases, and 10 bases stayed unmatched. As DNA, the CDR3 is TGCGCCAGCAGCGTGACAGGGTCGGGGCGCGAGCAGTACTTC. Encoded protein: CASSVTGSGREQYF.

This clone was detected only once. V usage is TRBV19 and J usage is TRBJ1-1, with 9 bases that match TRBD1. From germline, CDR1 is LNHDA and CDR2 SQIVND (reference sequence). The CDR3 loop spans 14 amino acids. Trimming took 4 bases from V and 4 from J; bases not matched to a gene: 4. This CDR3 reads CASSTQGAPTEAFF. The CDR3 DNA reads as TGTGCCAGTAGTACACAGGGGGCGCCCACTGAAGCTTTCTTT.

This clone was picked up a small number of times. V usage is TRBV19 and J usage is TRBJ1-6, with TRBD1 matching over 9 bases. The length of the CDR3 is 14 residues. Trimming took 6 bases from V and 7 from J; bases not matched to a gene: 4. Germline V CDR1 and CDR2: LNHDA, SQIVND (reference sequence). In DNA form, the CDR3 reads TGTGCCAGTAGGCGGGACAGGGAGAATTCACCCCTCCACTTT. It encodes CASRRDRENSPLHF.